This T cell receptor (beta chain) is from a study of cytomegalovirus exposure and HLA in healthy donors. CDR3 length: 15 residues. V was pared by 0 bases and J by 2 bases, with 11 bases between. Germline-derived CDR1 and CDR2 are SGHRS and YFSETQ. The PCR employed 60 Vbeta primers together with 13 Jbeta primers. TCRdb's copy holds only in-frame clones and misses some; the assay was immunoSEQ multiplex PCR. The data contain approximately 92,000 clones, roughly 80% of them singletons. The chain couples TRBV5-1 to TRBJ2-5; no firm D call. The source is a girl aged 2-15 years in good health and CMV-seropositive. Specimen: PBMCs. DNA for the CDR3: TGCGCCAGCAGCTTGGGACATGGAAATCAAGAGACCCAGTACTTC. Its protein product is CASSLGHGNQETQYF.